What follows are 12 T cell receptor beta chains derived from one specimen sequenced in a study of cytomegalovirus exposure and HLA in healthy donors. TCRdb's table, derived via immunoSEQ multiplex PCR, lists solely in-frame clones and lacks some. The sample has 180,000 or so clones; about 89% are singletons. The sequencing sample was made of PBMCs. The receptors derive from a young man in good health and CMV-seropositive.

The chain employs TRBV27 and TRBJ2-3; 16 nucleotides line up with TRBD2. The CDR3 is made up of 15 amino acids. The V and J ends lost 9 bases and 9 bases, in that order; junction bases with no gene match: 9. CDR1 and CDR2 (germline): MNHEY, SMNVEV (reference sequence). CDR3 bases: TGTGCCAGTTCCCTCGGGACTAGCGGGAGGGAAACGCAGTATTTT. This sequence encodes CASSLGTSGRETQYF.

This clone was detected a few times. The chain carries TRBV4-3 and TRBJ2-1, with D possibly TRBD1 on 7 matching bases. This CDR3 spans 21 amino acids. CDR1 is LGHNA and CDR2 is YSLEER in the germline V gene. Deletions cut 2 bases from V and 9 bases from J, with 35 bases between. The chain's CDR3 is CASSQPQEGRGSMDWGGEQFF. The DNA of the CDR3 is TGCGCCAGCAGCCAACCCCAAGAGGGCAGGGGGTCGATGGATTGGGGAGGTGAGCAGTTCTTC.

This clone turned up a few times. V and J are TRBV6-7 and TRBJ2-7; D is ambiguous. TRBV6-7 is noted as an ORF with a role that remains uncertain. The CDR3 totals 12 residues. The V and J ends lost 7 bases and 2 bases respectively, with 9 bases between them. CDR3: CASTPPTYEQYF. The DNA of the CDR3 is TGTGCCAGCACCCCTCCAACCTACGAGCAGTACTTC.

CDR3 region: CASSQPRRDYNEQFF. Written as DNA, the CDR3 is TGTGCCAGCAGCCAGCCCCGACGAGACTACAATGAGCAGTTCTTC. The chain combines TRBV7-2 with TRBJ2-1, with unresolved D. The CDR3 runs to 15 residues. Germline-derived CDR1 and CDR2 are SGHTA and FQGNSA. Deletions cut 5 bases from V and 3 bases from J, with 14 bases between.

The rearrangement links TRBV4-1 to TRBJ2-7; D may correspond to TRBD1 or TRBD2 (5 bases each). Trimming pared 7 bases from V and 3 bases from J, leaving 16 bases between. Germline values: CDR1 MGHRA, CDR2 YSYEKL. The length of the CDR3 is 14 residues. CDR3: CASTEDGGGYEQYF. Here the CDR3 DNA reads TGCGCCAGCACCGAGGATGGGGGTGGCTACGAGCAGTACTTC.

This chain links TRBV28 with TRBJ1-2; 8 nucleotides match TRBD1. The germline CDR1 and CDR2 sequences are MDHEN and SYDVKM. This CDR3 has 14 residues. Losses at the gene ends were 4 bases for V and 5 bases for J; bases not matched to a gene: 6. This CDR3 is CASSYRDRLYGYTF. The CDR3 DNA follows: TGTGCCAGCAGTTACAGGGACAGGCTTTATGGCTACACCTTC.

This rearrangement joins TRBV30 to TRBJ2-7; the D gene is possibly TRBD1 (7 bases). V dropped 0 bases and J dropped 1 base, with 13 bases sitting between them. The CDR3 has 15 amino acids. Germline V gives CDR1 GTSNPN, CDR2 SVGIG (reference sequence). In DNA, the CDR3 is TGTGCCTGGAGTGTAGGCGGGACAGATTCCTACGAGCAGTACTTC. It yields the protein CAWSVGGTDSYEQYF.

The chain is built from TRBV11-3 and TRBJ1-1, with D perhaps TRBD1 (6 bases). Germline V CDR1 and CDR2: SGHNT, YENEEA. Trimming shortened V by 4 bases and J by 0 bases, and 9 bases separated the two germline ends. The CDR3 has 14 residues. CDR3 bases: TGTGCCAGCAGCTCTACAGGGCTGAACACTGAAGCTTTCTTT. As protein: CASSSTGLNTEAFF. Based on the CDR3 plus reference TRBV11-3 and TRBJ1-1, the full variable domain is EAGVVQSPRYKIIEKKQPVAFWCNPISGHNTLYWYLQNLGQGPELLIRYENEEAVDDSQLPKDRFSAERLKGVDSTLKIQPAELGDSAVYLCASSSTGLNTEAFFGQGTRLTVV.

The chain couples TRBV27 to TRBJ2-7, with 11 positions matching TRBD2. V was clipped by 4 bases and J by 2 bases; unmatched bases: 4. Germline CDR1 is MNHEY and CDR2 is SMNVEV (reference sequence). The CDR3 length is 15 residues. CDR3 loop: CASSSGTSGTYEQYF. As DNA, the CDR3 is TGTGCCAGCAGTTCAGGGACTAGCGGCACCTACGAGCAGTACTTC.

The CDR3 protein is CASSLAPGELFF. CDR3 nucleotide sequence: TGTGCCAGCAGCTTGGCCCCCGGGGAGCTGTTTTTT. The chain joins TRBV5-6 to TRBJ2-2; D unresolved. V was clipped by 0 bases and J by 6 bases, with 3 bases between them. CDR1 is SGHDT, CDR2 YYEEEE, per germline. This CDR3 spans 12 amino acids.

The chain is built from TRBV5-1 and TRBJ2-2; no reliable D call. The germline CDR1 and CDR2 sequences are SGHRS and YFSETQ. V was trimmed by 5 bases and J by 5 bases, leaving 10 bases between them. CDR3 length: 13 residues. The CDR3 sequence is CASREKETGELFF. In nucleotides, the CDR3 is TGCGCCAGCAGAGAGAAGGAAACCGGGGAGCTGTTTTTT. Combining the CDR3 with reference TRBV5-1 and TRBJ2-2 gives the whole variable domain KAGVTQTPRYLIKTRGQQVTLSCSPISGHRSVSWYQQTPGQGLQFLFEYFSETQRNKGNFPGRFSGRQFSNSRSEMNVSTLELGDSALYLCASREKETGELFFGEGSRLTVL.

In its sample, this clone was seen once. The rearrangement links TRBV4-1 to TRBJ2-1; 9 bases line up with TRBD2. CDR1 MGHRA and CDR2 YSYEKL come from the germline V gene. The J segment lost 7 bases and the V segment lost 0 bases, leaving 10 bases of the junction unmatched. The CDR3 spans 17 residues. The CDR3 bases are TGCGCCAGCAGCCAAGATGAAGTAGCGGGGGTGGGTAATGAGCAGTTCTTC. The encoded protein is CASSQDEVAGVGNEQFF.